Detailed here is one TCR beta chain. It has no known antigen specificity. The CDR3 measures 14 amino acids from cysteine to phenylalanine. DNA is not on record. The germline V gene supplies CDR1 MDHEN and CDR2 SYDVKM. The library came from 5' RACE. Preparation of each TCR library used approximately 3,200 ng of total RNA. For each sample, cDNA was synthesized in eight separate reactions using SMARTScribe reverse transcriptase. During cDNA synthesis, unique molecular identifiers containing a 6-nucleotide sample barcode were introduced by template switching. TCRalpha and TCRbeta cDNA was amplified by two nested PCRs of around 15 and 9 cycles, with bead purification after each PCR. Before amplification, cDNA was treated with uracil DNA-glycosylase and purified using the QIAquick PCR purification kit. In the second PCR, Illumina TruSeq-compatible adapters and sample-specific barcodes were added. Library quality and concentration were checked on TapeStation and Qubit, and libraries were pooled at around 4.7 ng each. The pooled libraries were sequenced with 2 x 100 bp reads and custom sequencing primers on an Illumina HiSeq2500 single-index Rapid Run. The original pipeline was this. PCR and sequencing errors were corrected by UMI-based consensus assembly using MiGEC version 1.2.6. V(D)J alignment, clonotype assembly and CDR3 extraction were performed with MiXCR version 2.1.1. To normalise gene usage, clonotype sharing and MAIT/NKT TCR abundance, the top 1000, 10 000 and 20 000 clonotypes in each sample were analysed. Diversity was computed as the inverse Simpson index with the vegan R package after downsampling to 27 000 UMIs. Statistical testing used paired Mann-Whitney U tests on the discordant twin pairs and applied Benjamini-Hochberg correction for multiple testing. The reads, reprocessed by TCRdb, yield one row per CDR3 protein sequence and no DNA. The V and J calls come from TCRdb's annotation, not from the publication. The sample's table covers approximately 330,000 distinct CDR3 sequences. Together, the top ten hold approximately 2% of the sample.

This sample is part of a study of monozygotic twins with inflammatory bowel disease (dated by TCRdb to between 2018 and 2021). With respect to the entire study: The complete study included approximately 28 monozygotic twin pairs: 19 IBD-discordant Danish pairs and nine German pairs, of which four were IBD-concordant and five were IBD-discordant. The search for disease-associated traits relied mainly on comparing IBD patients with their genetically identical healthy co-twins within discordant pairs. Each individual had, on average, about 151 000 unique TCRalpha sequences and 181 000 unique TCRbeta sequences available for analysis.

From each donor, a roughly 2.5 ml peripheral blood sample was collected into PAXgene tubes and stored at -80 degrees C. Without any T cell sorting, total RNA was extracted from whole blood using the PAXgene blood miRNA kit on an automated QIAcube. Peripheral blood from monozygotic twin pairs, either concordant or discordant for inflammatory bowel disease, underwent deep TCRalpha and TCRbeta repertoire profiling that used unique molecular barcoding. For every twin pair, smoking habits were documented, and each individual was categorised as a current, former or never smoker. Results and caveats for the whole study, not just this receptor: The analysis was unable to tell different T cell subtypes apart. A decrease in TCRbeta repertoire diversity, as measured by inverse Simpson index, was observed in IBD patients compared with their healthy co-twins. Compared with healthy twins, IBD patients shared fewer clonotypes with other individuals, and the difference was most pronounced in patients with signs of disease activity. No difference in repertoire similarity was observed between concordant and discordant twins, possibly owing to limited statistical power. The results gave no support for a single strong signal or clonotype linked to IBD. Because patients received different immunosuppressive treatments, the repertoires may have picked up extra background noise and variability between individuals.

The rearrangement combines TRBV28 with TRBJ2-7; TCRdb gives TRBD1 as the D gene, but with no DNA this cannot be confirmed. This clonotype was sampled from a human donor with ulcerative colitis or Crohn's disease, or a healthy co-twin of an affected twin (not recorded which). Specimen: blood. The CDR3 protein: CASSYRDRGSRLDF.